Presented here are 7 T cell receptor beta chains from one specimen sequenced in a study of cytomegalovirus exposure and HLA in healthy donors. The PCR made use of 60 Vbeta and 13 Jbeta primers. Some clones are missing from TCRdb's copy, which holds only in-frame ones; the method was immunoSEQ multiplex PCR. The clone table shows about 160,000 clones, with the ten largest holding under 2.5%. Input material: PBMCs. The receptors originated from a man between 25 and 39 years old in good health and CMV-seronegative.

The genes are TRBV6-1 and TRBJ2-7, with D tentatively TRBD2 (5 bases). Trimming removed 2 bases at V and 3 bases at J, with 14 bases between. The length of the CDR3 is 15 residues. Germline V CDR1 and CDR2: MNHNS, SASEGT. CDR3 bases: TGTGCCAGCAGTGAACGGGTAGGGAGCGTCTACGAGCAGTACTTC. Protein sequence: CASSERVGSVYEQYF.

CDR3 sequence reads: CASSFQAGGSDEQYF. DNA for the CDR3: TGCGCCAGCAGCTTCCAAGCGGGAGGGTCTGACGAGCAGTACTTC. The chain employs TRBV5-1 and TRBJ2-7; 10 bases map to TRBD2. CDR1 is SGHRS, CDR2 YFSETQ, per germline. The junction had 7 bases not matched to a gene; V was cut back by 2 bases and J by 5 bases. The CDR3 has 15 amino acids.

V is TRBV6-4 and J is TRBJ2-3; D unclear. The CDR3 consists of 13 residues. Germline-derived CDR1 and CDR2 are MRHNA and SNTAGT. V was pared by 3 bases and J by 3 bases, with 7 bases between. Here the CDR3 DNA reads TGTGCCAGCAGTGAATACATAACAGATACGCAGTATTTT. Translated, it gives CASSEYITDTQYF.

The DNA for the CDR3 is TGTGCCAGCAGCGTAGCCGGGAGAGTAACCGGGGAGCTGTTTTTT. Encoded protein: CASSVAGRVTGELFF. V usage is TRBV9 and J usage is TRBJ2-2; maybe TRBD2 (6 bases). Germline V gene data show CDR1 as SGDLS and CDR2 as YYNGEE. The CDR3 consists of 15 residues. V was clipped by 0 bases and J by 5 bases, with 11 bases between them.

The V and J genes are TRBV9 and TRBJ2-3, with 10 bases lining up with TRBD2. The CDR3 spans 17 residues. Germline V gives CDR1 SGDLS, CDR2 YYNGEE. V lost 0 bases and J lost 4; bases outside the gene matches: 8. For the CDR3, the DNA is TGTGCCAGCAGCGTAGAGCCTAGCGGGAGTGGGGCAGATACGCAGTATTTT. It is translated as CASSVEPSGSGADTQYF.

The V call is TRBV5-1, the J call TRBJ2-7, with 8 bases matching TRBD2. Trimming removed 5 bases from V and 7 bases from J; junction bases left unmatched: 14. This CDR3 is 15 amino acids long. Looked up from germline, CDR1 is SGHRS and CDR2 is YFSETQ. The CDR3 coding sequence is TGCGCCAGCAGTCCGGGGGGGTACTCCGCCCAGGAGCAGTACTTC. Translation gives CASSPGGYSAQEQYF.

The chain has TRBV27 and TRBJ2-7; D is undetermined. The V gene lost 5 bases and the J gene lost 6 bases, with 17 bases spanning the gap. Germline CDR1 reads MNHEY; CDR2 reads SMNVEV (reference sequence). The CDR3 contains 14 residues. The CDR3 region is CASSALRGEGEQYF. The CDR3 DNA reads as TGTGCCAGCAGTGCCCTCCGAGGCGAAGGCGAGCAGTACTTC.